This entry lists 28 T cell receptor beta chains sequenced from one sample in a study of shared clonotypes between healthy human individuals (dated by TCRdb to the early 2020s). Preparation of the library involved the immunoSEQ multiplex PCR assay. The table comes from immuneACCESS by way of TCRdb, which keeps in-frame sequences with V and J called. Part of the clones is missing from these tables; in studies checked, under half for an unresolved V gene and the rest for unknown reasons. Here the sample has some 790,000 clones; 55% to 75% occur a single time. The ten largest clones add up to about 1.7% of the sample. The sample consisted of memory CD4+ T cells sorted from blood. What the cell subset or site label conveys for this sample: CD45RA-negative fraction. The receptor source for this set is a woman aged 25 to 45 in good health.

The rearrangement uses TRBV27 and TRBJ2-3; 7 bases map to TRBD2. The CDR3 loop spans 15 amino acids. Germline V gene lookup returns CDR1 MNHEY and CDR2 SMNVEV (reference sequence). Germline trimming cut 2 bases from V and 2 bases from J; bases unmatched to any gene: 4. The CDR3 sequence is CASSLLAANTDTQYF. CDR3 sequence (DNA): TGTGCCAGCAGTTTACTAGCGGCGAACACAGATACGCAGTATTTT.

V gene TRBV5-1 combines with J gene TRBJ2-5, with a possible D match to TRBD1 (6 bases). Germline V gives CDR1 SGHRS, CDR2 YFSETQ. Trimming removed 4 bases at V and 11 bases at J, with 21 bases between. The CDR3 consists of 14 residues. The CDR3: CASSPGHNALEQYF. CDR3 in DNA: TGCGCCAGCAGCCCGGGACATAACGCTTTGGAGCAGTACTTC.

The chain has TRBV5-1 and TRBJ2-7; 11 positions agree with TRBD2. The CDR3 totals 22 residues. From germline, CDR1 is SGHRS and CDR2 YFSETQ. The junction had 24 bases not matched to a gene; V was cut back by 0 bases and J by 4 bases. CDR3 bases: TGCGCCAGCAGCTTGGATGGTGGTGTGACTAGCGGGACGCCCACACACTGGTACGAGCAGTACTTC. Its translation: CASSLDGGVTSGTPTHWYEQYF.

V gene TRBV15 combines with J gene TRBJ1-1, with unresolved D. This CDR3 comprises 13 residues. V lost 3 bases and J 2 bases, leaving 7 bases between the germline ends. Germline V lookup: CDR1 LNHNV, CDR2 YYDKDF (reference sequence). The CDR3, as DNA: TGTGCCACCAGCAGGCGGAAAAACACTGAAGCTTTCTTT. It translates to CATSRRKNTEAFF.

The chain employs TRBV11-2 and TRBJ2-3, with D possibly being TRBD1 or TRBD2 (5 bases each). CDR3 length: 11 residues. V was cut by 5 bases and J by 11 bases, with 11 bases left in between. Germline V gene lookup returns CDR1 SGHAT and CDR2 FQNNGV. The CDR3 here is CASSLGTGQYF. The CDR3 bases are TGTGCCAGCAGCCTCGGGACCGGGCAGTATTTT.

Concerning this clone: In the same sample, other DNA sequences code for this CDR3. The chain has TRBV2 and TRBJ2-7, with D perhaps TRBD2 (5 bases). The length of the CDR3 is 12 residues. Germline lookup yields CDR1 SNHLY and CDR2 FYNNEI. The V end lost 5 bases, the J end lost 2 bases, and 7 bases lay between the germline ends. The DNA of the CDR3 is TGTGCCAGCAGTCCCGGGACCTACGAGCAGTACTTC. It is translated as CASSPGTYEQYF.

The rearrangement joins TRBV2 to TRBJ1-1; D is unclear. CDR1 and CDR2 (germline): SNHLY, FYNNEI. V lost 6 bases and J lost 0, with 11 bases in between. CDR3 length: 14 residues. CDR3 DNA sequence: TGTGCCAGCAGCCCCCGAGTGTTGAACACTGAAGCTTTCTTT. This codes for CASSPRVLNTEAFF.

This rearrangement joins TRBV11-3 to TRBJ2-2, with 12 bases lining up with TRBD2. CDR1 and CDR2 (germline): SGHNT, YENEEA. V was clipped by 3 bases and J by 5 bases; unmatched bases: 7. There are 17 residues in the CDR3. The CDR3 here is CASSLTSGGGGTGELFF. CDR3 coding DNA: TGTGCCAGCAGCTTGACTAGCGGGGGCGGTGGGACCGGGGAGCTGTTTTTT.

The chain recombines TRBV29-1 with TRBJ1-1, with TRBD1 matching 7 bases. The germline gives CDR1 SQVTM, CDR2 ANQGSEA. The V segment lost 7 bases and the J segment 8 bases; nucleotides outside the gene matches: 13. The CDR3 spans 13 residues. CDR3 amino acids: CSARGTEKGEAFF. CDR3 sequence (DNA): TGCAGCGCTAGGGGGACAGAAAAGGGAGAAGCTTTCTTT.

This clone was seen only a few times. The gene calls are TRBV30 and TRBJ1-2; TRBD1 matches at 11 bases. CDR1 is GTSNPN, CDR2 SVGIG, per germline (reference sequence). V was pared by 8 bases and J by 7 bases, with 6 bases of the junction left unmatched. The CDR3 consists of 12 residues. The CDR3 DNA sequence: TGTGCCCTCGGACAGGGGGCGGGTGGCTACACCTTC. It is translated as CALGQGAGGYTF. The variable domain in full, with the rest retrieved from reference TRBV30 and TRBJ1-2, is SQTIHQWPATLVQPVGSPLSLECTVEGTSNPNLYWYRQAAGRGLQLLFYSVGIGQISSEVPQNLSASRPQDRQFILSSKKLLLSDSGFYLCALGQGAGGYTFGSGTRLTVV.

The chain employs TRBV6-6 and TRBJ2-2; 7 bases fit TRBD2. Germline V CDR1 and CDR2: MNHNY, SVGAGI (reference sequence). The trim removed 6 bases at V and 6 bases at J, leaving 10 bases unmatched. The CDR3 has 15 residues. The CDR3 DNA reads TGTGCCAGCAGAGTTAGCGGGCCCGGGGCCGGGGAGCTGTTTTTT. Its translation is CASRVSGPGAGELFF.

This clone appeared a few times. The chain has TRBV6-5 and TRBJ1-5; D ambiguous. V lost 4 bases and J 2 bases, leaving 12 bases between the germline ends. The CDR3 is 15 amino acids. Germline V gives CDR1 MNHEY, CDR2 SVGAGI. The CDR3 coding sequence is TGTGCCAGCAGTTTTCTATTACGGGGCAATCAGCCCCAGCATTTT. It specifies CASSFLLRGNQPQHF.

J is TRBJ2-2 and V is TRBV29-1, with no clear D. The CDR3 covers 15 residues. V dropped 4 bases and J dropped 2 bases, with 14 bases sitting between them. CDR1 SQVTM and CDR2 ANQGSEA come from the germline V gene. The DNA for the CDR3 is TGCAGCGTTGGTTTGGGCGGAGTTAACACCGGGGAGCTGTTTTTT. This sequence encodes CSVGLGGVNTGELFF.

Comments on this clone: This specimen includes other DNA sequences encoding the same CDR3. V and J are TRBV27 and TRBJ2-3, with 10 bases matching TRBD1. The CDR3 is made up of 13 amino acids. Unmatched junction bases numbered 1, after V lost 6 bases and J lost 4 bases. CDR1 and CDR2 from the germline V gene are MNHEY and SMNVEV (reference sequence). Written as DNA, the CDR3 is TGTGCCAGCAGGACAGGGGGCGCAGATACGCAGTATTTT. Translation: CASRTGGADTQYF.

This clone was seen once. The gene calls are TRBV2 and TRBJ2-1; D is unclear. From germline, CDR1 is SNHLY and CDR2 FYNNEI. Trimming took off 7 bases at V and 13 bases at J, with 11 bases between the two ends. CDR3 length: 10 residues. The DNA for the CDR3 is TGTGCCAGCAAGCAGAACCTACAGTTCTTC. Its protein product is CASKQNLQFF.

The chain uses TRBV6-5 and TRBJ2-7, with 12 bases that match TRBD1. CDR1 and CDR2 (germline): MNHEY, SVGAGI. V was pared by 6 bases and J by 6 bases, with 9 bases of the junction left unmatched. This CDR3 region has 15 residues. CDR3: CASRGDRGRHGEQYF. CDR3 nucleotides: TGTGCCAGCAGGGGGGACAGGGGGCGCCACGGCGAGCAGTACTTC.

V and J are TRBV28 and TRBJ1-2; D is perhaps TRBD1 (6 bases). With 6 bases removed from V and 4 bases from J, the gap between germline ends came to 15 bases. This CDR3 contains 14 residues. Per germline, CDR1 MDHEN and CDR2 SYDVKM. The CDR3 loop reads CASSLYRDPYGYTF. The CDR3, as DNA: TGTGCCAGCAGCCTATACAGGGATCCCTATGGCTACACCTTC.

This chain joins TRBV7-6 and TRBJ2-1; no reliable D call. Germline-derived CDR1 and CDR2 are SGHVS and FNYEAQ. Trimming stripped 4 bases from V and 4 bases from J, with 11 bases between. The CDR3 contains 14 residues. CDR3 loop: CASSSPRSYNEQFF. CDR3 in DNA: TGTGCCAGCAGCTCGCCGCGCTCATACAATGAGCAGTTCTTC.

The CDR3 DNA reads as TGTGCCAGCAGCAAAAGTCTAGTTTCCGGGGAGCTGTTTTTT. It encodes CASSKSLVSGELFF. This chain uses TRBV14 with TRBJ2-2, with D unclear. Trimming shortened V by 5 bases and J by 6 bases, and 13 bases separated the two germline ends. Germline lookup yields CDR1 SGHDN and CDR2 FVKESK. This CDR3 comprises 14 residues.

This clone has more than one count but fewer than ten. The rearrangement uses TRBV11-1 and TRBJ2-5; TRBD2 might be the D (6 bases). Germline V CDR1 and CDR2: SGHAT, FQDESV (reference sequence). CDR3 length equals 11 residues. Trimming cost V 8 bases and J 5 bases, with 9 bases left between them. Written as DNA, the CDR3 is TGTGCCAGCGGCCGGGGGGAGACCCAGTACTTC. Protein: CASGRGETQYF.

This clone has a single count. The chain links TRBV25-1 to TRBJ2-7; 11 bases fit TRBD2. CDR3 size: 17 residues. Losses at the gene ends were 2 bases for V and 5 bases for J; bases not matched to a gene: 11. CDR1 and CDR2 (germline): MGHDK, SYGVNS. CDR3 protein: CASSETAGTSGTNEQYF. The CDR3 coding sequence is TGTGCCAGCAGTGAAACGGCAGGGACTAGCGGAACTAACGAGCAGTACTTC.

The chain links TRBV18 to TRBJ1-4, with D unclear. Germline CDR1 reads KGHSH; CDR2 reads LQKENI. V was pared by 3 bases and J by 6 bases, with 8 bases between. The CDR3 runs 13 residues. CDR3 DNA sequence: TGTGCCAGCTCACCCTCTTTTGATGAAAAACTGTTTTTT. It specifies CASSPSFDEKLFF. Variable domain in full (rest from reference TRBV18 and TRBJ1-4): NAGVMQNPRHLVRRRGQEARLRCSPMKGHSHVYWYRQLPEEGLKFMVYLQKENIIDESGMPKERFSAEFPKEGPSILRIQQVVRGDSAAYFCASSPSFDEKLFFGSGTQLSVL.

The chain employs TRBV7-9 and TRBJ2-5; 15 nucleotides match TRBD2. Per germline, CDR1 SEHNR and CDR2 FQNEAQ (reference sequence). The J segment lost 7 bases and the V segment lost 4 bases, leaving 4 bases of the junction unmatched. The CDR3 is 15 residues long. The CDR3 here is CASSSGTSGRPTQYF. CDR3 nucleotides: TGTGCCAGCAGCTCCGGGACTAGCGGGAGGCCGACCCAGTACTTC.

This chain uses TRBV10-1 with TRBJ2-7, with unresolved D. V was clipped by 5 bases and J by 4 bases, with 12 bases between them. The germline CDR1 and CDR2 sequences are WNHNN and SYGVQD (reference sequence). This CDR3 is 13 amino acids long. As DNA, the CDR3 is TGCGCCAGCAGTTCTGGACGGAATTACGAGCAGTACTTC. This sequence encodes CASSSGRNYEQYF.

This clone was observed many times. CDR3 sequence (DNA): TGTGCCATCAGTGCGTCAGGGCAGGGCGGGAGGGACAATGAGCAGTTCTTC. Encoded protein: CAISASGQGGRDNEQFF. This chain connects TRBV10-3 to TRBJ2-1; 9 bases are a match to TRBD2. V was pared by 4 bases and J by 5 bases, with 12 bases of the junction left unmatched. Germline lookup yields CDR1 ENHRY and CDR2 SYGVKD. The CDR3 sequence is 17 residues long.

This clone appeared once. This chain connects TRBV6-4 to TRBJ2-1, with 8 bases identical to TRBD2. Germline V lookup: CDR1 MRHNA, CDR2 SNTAGT. After removal of 6 bases from V and 3 bases from J, the junction contained 7 bases not matched to a gene. CDR3 size: 15 residues. The CDR3 region is CASSPWSGSYNEQFF. Here the CDR3 DNA reads TGTGCCAGCAGCCCATGGAGCGGGAGCTACAATGAGCAGTTCTTC.

CDR3 bases: TGTGCCAGCAGCTTAGGGGGGGGATACAATGAGCAGTTCTTC. Protein sequence: CASSLGGGYNEQFF. V usage is TRBV11-2 and J usage is TRBJ2-1, with 7 bases fitting TRBD2. The CDR3 spans 14 residues. The V segment lost 1 base and the J segment 4 bases; nucleotides outside the gene matches: 1. Germline CDR1 is SGHAT and CDR2 is FQNNGV.

The J gene is TRBJ2-7, the V gene TRBV18; the D call may be TRBD1 or TRBD2 (7 bases each). This CDR3 contains 13 residues. CDR1 KGHSH and CDR2 LQKENI come from the germline V gene. The ends were cut back, 3 bases at V and 6 bases at J, with 12 bases in the middle. CDR3 residues: CASSPGGGREQYF. The CDR3 DNA reads as TGTGCCAGCTCACCGGGAGGGGGCCGCGAGCAGTACTTC.